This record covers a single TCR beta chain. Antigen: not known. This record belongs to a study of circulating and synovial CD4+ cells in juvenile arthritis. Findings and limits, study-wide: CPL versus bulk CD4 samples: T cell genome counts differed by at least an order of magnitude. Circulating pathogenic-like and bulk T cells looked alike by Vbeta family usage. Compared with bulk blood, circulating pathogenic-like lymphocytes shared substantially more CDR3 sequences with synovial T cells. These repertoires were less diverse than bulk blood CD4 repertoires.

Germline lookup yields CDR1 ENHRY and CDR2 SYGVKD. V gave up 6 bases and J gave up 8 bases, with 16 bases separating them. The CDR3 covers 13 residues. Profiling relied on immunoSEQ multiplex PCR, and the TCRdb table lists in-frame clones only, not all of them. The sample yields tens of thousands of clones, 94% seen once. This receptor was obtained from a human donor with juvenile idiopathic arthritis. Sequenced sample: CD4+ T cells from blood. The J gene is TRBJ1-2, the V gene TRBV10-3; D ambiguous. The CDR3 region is CAISRGEGRGYTF. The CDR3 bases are TGTGCCATCAGCCGAGGCGAGGGAAGAGGCTACACCTTC.